These T cell receptor beta chains were read from a single sample in a study of identical twins. TCRdb recomputed calls from the 5' RACE reads with MiXCR, one row per CDR3 protein. The repertoire holds some 1,700,000 distinct CDR3 sequences, roughly a third seen once, with over 0.25% in the top ten. Sequenced input: cord blood. The receptors here all came from a newborn girl in good health. CDR3s include the opening cysteine and the closing phenylalanine or tryptophan. The D gene is left open where the match is weak. Expanded clones get a size class; other rows say once, few or many, or leave the size out.

>TRBJ2-4|-|TRBV20-1|few
TGCAGTGCTCCCAGGCCAGGAGCCAAAAACATTCAGTACTTC
CSAPRPGAKNIQYF
>TRBJ1-6|-|TRBV7-9|-
TGTGCCAGCAGCTTAGGGCAGGGTAGTGCCTATAATTCACCCCTCCACTTT
CASSLGQGSAYNSPLHF
>TRBJ2-1|TRBD2|TRBV5-1|few
TGCGCCAGCAGCTTCCCGGGACTAGCGGGAGTTGGTGAGCAGTTCTTC
CASSFPGLAGVGEQFF
>TRBJ2-3|-|TRBV24-1|few
TGTGCCACCAGGGGGGCCACAGATACGCAGTATTTT
CATRGATDTQYF
>TRBJ2-1|-|TRBV13|many
TGTGCCAGCAGCTTTGAGAACACCTACAATGAGCAGTTCTTC
CASSFENTYNEQFF
>TRBJ1-6|-|TRBV9|-
TGTGCCAGCAGCGGTCGATCTAGGGGAAATTCACCCCTCCACTTT
CASSGRSRGNSPLHF
>TRBJ2-7|-|TRBV20-1|few
TGCAGTGCTAGGTTCCCCTACGAGCAGTACTTC
CSARFPYEQYF
>TRBJ1-1|-|TRBV11-2|-
TGTGCCAGCAGCTTAGATGAGGGCGCAAACACTGAAGCTTTCTTT
CASSLDEGANTEAFF
>TRBJ2-7|TRBD2|TRBV20-1|-
TGCAGTGCTAGAGACGAAACGACTAGCTTCCTCTACGAGCAGTACTTC
CSARDETTSFLYEQYF
>TRBJ2-7|TRBD1|TRBV20-1|few
TGCAGTGCTTCTCTCGGGACAGGCATATCATACGAGCAGTACTTC
CSASLGTGISYEQYF
>TRBJ2-7|-|TRBV30|-
TGTGCCTGGAGTATGGAGCCCAATGAGCAGTACTTC
CAWSMEPNEQYF
>TRBJ2-1|-|TRBV29-1|many
TGCAGCGTTGTCTCATCAGGGGCATCCGCGGGCTATTACTACAATGAGCAGTTCTTC
CSVVSSGASAGYYYNEQFF
>TRBJ1-4|-|TRBV18|-
TGTGCCAGCTCACAGTCTCGGACGGAAACTAATGAAAAACTGTTTTTT
CASSQSRTETNEKLFF
>TRBJ2-5|TRBD2|TRBV10-3|few
TGTGCCATCCGAGGTTCTAGCGGGAGTTTCCAAGAGACCCAGTACTTC
CAIRGSSGSFQETQYF
>TRBJ2-3|TRBD1|TRBV30|-
TGTGCCTGGAGTAGTGGGGCAGGGGGCGCAGATACGCAGTATTTT
CAWSSGAGGADTQYF
>TRBJ2-1|-|TRBV28|-
TGTGCCAGCAGCTTGACCCAGCGGGTGAGCTCCTACAATGAGCAGTTCTTC
CASSLTQRVSSYNEQFF
>TRBJ2-7|TRBD2|TRBV7-9|-
TGTGCCAGCAGCTTTCAGCGGGGGACCTCCTACGAGCAGTACTTC
CASSFQRGTSYEQYF
>TRBJ1-2|-|TRBV11-2|-
TGTGCCAGCAGGCCCCTGCACGGGGGGCAGGATAACTATGGCTACACCTTC
CASRPLHGGQDNYGYTF
>TRBJ1-6|-|TRBV20-1|few
TGCAGTGCTAGACAAAATAATTCACCCCTCCACTTT
CSARQNNSPLHF
>TRBJ1-2|TRBD1|TRBV28|few
TGTGCCAGCAGTTTAATTCGCCCCCGGGACAGGGGGCAATTAGCTAACTATGGCTACACCTTC
CASSLIRPRDRGQLANYGYTF
>TRBJ2-7|-|TRBV7-2|few
TGTGCCAGCAGCTTAGCGCTCTTTGCGGGTTTCACCTACGAGCAGTACTTC
CASSLALFAGFTYEQYF
>TRBJ2-7|TRBD2|TRBV6-5|-
TGTGCCAGCAGTTACACGGCGGGAGATTACTCCTACAATGAGCAGTACTTC
CASSYTAGDYSYNEQYF
>TRBJ2-7|-|TRBV3-1|many
TGTGCCAGCAGCCAAGATACAGGTTCCTACGAGCAGTACTTC
CASSQDTGSYEQYF
>TRBJ2-5|TRBD2|TRBV20-1|few
TGCAGTGCCCACGGGACTAGCGGGAGGAAGCAACAGTACTTC
CSAHGTSGRKQQYF
>TRBJ2-3|TRBD1|TRBV6-1|-
TGTGCCACCCGACAGGGGGCCGAGGATACGCAGTATTTT
CATRQGAEDTQYF
>TRBJ1-5|-|TRBV27|-
TGTGCCAGCAGTTCCCCTATGAGGAATCAGCCCCAGCATTTT
CASSSPMRNQPQHF
>TRBJ2-7|-|TRBV4-2|few
TGTGCCAGCAGCCAAGTGGAAGGGGTTAACTACGAGCAGTACTTC
CASSQVEGVNYEQYF
>TRBJ1-2|TRBD1|TRBV24-1|-
TGTGCCACCAGTGATGGACAGGGGGCTAACTATGGCTACACCTTC
CATSDGQGANYGYTF
>TRBJ2-3|-|TRBV20-1|-
TGCAGTGCTAGTAAGCTCACGCAGTATTTT
CSASKLTQYF
>TRBJ1-2|-|TRBV6-1|-
TGTGCCAGCAGTGAAGAACATAACTATGGCTACACCTTC
CASSEEHNYGYTF
>TRBJ2-5|-|TRBV4-1|-
TGCGCCAGCAGCCAAAGGGCTCTTCAAGAGACCCAGTACTTC
CASSQRALQETQYF
>TRBJ1-5|-|TRBV6-6|-
TGTGCCAGCAGTTCAAGGACCATCAAACCCCAGCATTTT
CASSSRTIKPQHF
>TRBJ1-6|-|TRBV7-9|-
TGTGCCAGCAGCTTACTAGATTCTAATTCACCCCTCCACTTT
CASSLLDSNSPLHF
>TRBJ2-7|-|TRBV4-1|-
TGCGCCAGCAGCCACGCAGGGTCCTGGTACGAGCAGTACTTC
CASSHAGSWYEQYF
>TRBJ1-6|-|TRBV7-2|few
TGTGCCAGCAGCTTAGAGCGAGCGGTTTCACCCCTCCACTTT
CASSLERAVSPLHF
>TRBJ2-1|-|TRBV20-1|few
TGCAGTGCTCCAAGGACAGGGTTGGGGGGGAATGAGCAGTTCTTC
CSAPRTGLGGNEQFF
>TRBJ2-1|TRBD1|TRBV5-1|-
TGCGCCAGCTGCATCCGGGACAGGAACTACAATGAGCAGTTCTTC
CASCIRDRNYNEQFF
>TRBJ1-1|-|TRBV30|-
TGTGCCTGGAGGAGGGGGAGGGCTGAAGCTTTCTTT
CAWRRGRAEAFF
>TRBJ1-6|TRBD1|TRBV2|few
TGTGCCAGCAGGCCACAGGGGGATCATTCACCCCTCCACTTT
CASRPQGDHSPLHF
>TRBJ2-7|TRBD1|TRBV6-1|few
TGTGCCAGCAGGCCCCCGGGACAGGCATACTACGAGCAGTACTTC
CASRPPGQAYYEQYF
>TRBJ2-1|-|TRBV2|-
TGTGCCAGCAGTGGGGGCTGGGGCAATGAGCAGTTCTTC
CASSGGWGNEQFF
>TRBJ2-5|-|TRBV7-9|few
TGTGCCAGCAGCAAGTCCCACAGGGTCGGAGAGACCCAGTACTTC
CASSKSHRVGETQYF
>TRBJ2-7|-|TRBV11-2|-
TGTGTCAGCAGCTTATTCAGGGGAGGTGGCAATGAGCAGTACTTC
CVSSLFRGGGNEQYF
>TRBJ2-4|TRBD1|TRBV13|-
TGTGCCAGCTTGGACAGGGGGAAAAACATTCAGTACTTC
CASLDRGKNIQYF
>TRBJ1-2|-|TRBV3-1|-
TGTGCCAGCAGCCAAAACAGCAACTATGGCTACACCTTC
CASSQNSNYGYTF
>TRBJ2-7|-|TRBV2|-
TGTGCCATCTTACCCCGGGGGGCTAGCTACGAGCAGTACTTC
CAILPRGASYEQYF
>TRBJ2-7|TRBD2|TRBV20-1|few
TGCAGTGCCGATGCACTGGGACTAGCCTACGAGCAGTACTTC
CSADALGLAYEQYF
>TRBJ1-2|-|TRBV14|-
TGTGCCAGCAGTCGAGCCATGGCCTATGGCTACACCTTC
CASSRAMAYGYTF
>TRBJ2-1|TRBD2|TRBV7-2|few
TGTGCCAGCAGCTTCGGGACTAGCGGGGTGGGACTAGGGGAGCAGTTCTTC
CASSFGTSGVGLGEQFF
>TRBJ2-1|-|TRBV20-1|few
TGCAGTGCTGTGGGTGATGAGCAGTTCTTC
CSAVGDEQFF
>TRBJ2-2|TRBD1|TRBV20-1|-
TGCAGTGCTAGTCTAGGACAGGGGGCGCTTGACGGGGAGCTGTTTTTT
CSASLGQGALDGELFF
>TRBJ2-5|-|TRBV20-1|-
TGCAGTGCTACCTCCCCATTATTTACGTACCAAGAGACCCAGTACTTC
CSATSPLFTYQETQYF
>TRBJ2-3|-|TRBV24-1|-
TGTGCCACCAGTGGTTTAAAAGGGGGAACAGATACGCAGTATTTT
CATSGLKGGTDTQYF
>TRBJ2-5|-|TRBV27|-
TGTGCCAGCAGTTTCGCCTCTAAGCGGACCCAGTACTTC
CASSFASKRTQYF
>TRBJ1-5|-|TRBV19|-
TGTGCCAGTTTAAAACAGGGTAGCGGCAATCAGCCCCAGCATTTT
CASLKQGSGNQPQHF
>TRBJ1-5|TRBD1|TRBV20-1|-
TGCAGTGCTAGGGGACAGCCTAGCAATCGGCCCCAGCATTTT
CSARGQPSNRPQHF
>TRBJ2-7|-|TRBV20-1|few
TGCAGTGCTAGTAACAGGGATGAGCAGTACTTC
CSASNRDEQYF
>TRBJ2-3|TRBD2|TRBV6-6|-
TGTGCCAGCAGTTCCCTCCTCGCGGGAGGGTGGGATACGCAGTATTTT
CASSSLLAGGWDTQYF
>TRBJ2-3|TRBD2|TRBV27|few
TGTGCCAGCAGTTTGTATCTAGCGGGGGTACACACAGATACGCAGTATTTT
CASSLYLAGVHTDTQYF
>TRBJ2-3|TRBD2|TRBV30|-
TGTGCCTGCTGGGGCGGGGGGGCAGATACGCAGTATTTT
CACWGGGADTQYF